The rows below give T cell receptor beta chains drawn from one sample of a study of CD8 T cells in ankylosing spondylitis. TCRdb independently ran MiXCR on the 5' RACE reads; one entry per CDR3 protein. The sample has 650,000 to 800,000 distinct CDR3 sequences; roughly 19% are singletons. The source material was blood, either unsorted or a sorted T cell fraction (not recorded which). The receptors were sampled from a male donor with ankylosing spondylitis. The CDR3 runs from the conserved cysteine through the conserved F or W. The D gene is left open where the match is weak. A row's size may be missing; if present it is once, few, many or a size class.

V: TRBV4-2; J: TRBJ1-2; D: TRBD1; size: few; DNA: TGTGCCAGCAGCCCCCGTACAGTAATGGACAGGGAGGCGGGCTACACCTTC; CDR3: CASSPRTVMDREAGYTF
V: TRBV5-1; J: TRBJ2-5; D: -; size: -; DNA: TGCGCCAGCAGCTTGCCAGACAAACAAGAGACCCAGTACTTC; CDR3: CASSLPDKQETQYF
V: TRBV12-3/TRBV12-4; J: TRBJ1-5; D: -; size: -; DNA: TGTGCCAGCAGTTCCACAAGGGACACCCCGAAATATAGCAATCAGCCCCAGCATTTT; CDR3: CASSSTRDTPKYSNQPQHF
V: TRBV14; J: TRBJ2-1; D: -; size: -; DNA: TGTGCCAGCAGCCAAGAAGCCTGGGTGGGACTCAATGAGCAGTTCTTC; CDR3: CASSQEAWVGLNEQFF
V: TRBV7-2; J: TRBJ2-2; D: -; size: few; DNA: TGTGCCCAGAGAGGGCCCCTGCCCGGGGAGCTGTTTTTT; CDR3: CAQRGPLPGELFF
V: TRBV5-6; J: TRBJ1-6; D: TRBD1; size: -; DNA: TGTGCCAGCAGTGGGGCGGCAGGGGGTAATTCACCCCTCCACTTT; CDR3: CASSGAAGGNSPLHF
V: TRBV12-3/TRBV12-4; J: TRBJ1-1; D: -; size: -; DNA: TGTGCCAGCAACCTCGCAGGGCGTACTGAAGCTTTCTTT; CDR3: CASNLAGRTEAFF
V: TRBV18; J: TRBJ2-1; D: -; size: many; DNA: TGTGCCAGCTCACCAAGGAAGTTAAAGGGCAATGAGCAGTTCTTC; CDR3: CASSPRKLKGNEQFF
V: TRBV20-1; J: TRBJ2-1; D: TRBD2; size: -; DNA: TGCAGTGTAGAAGCGGGGTTTTACAATGAGCAGTTCTTC; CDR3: CSVEAGFYNEQFF
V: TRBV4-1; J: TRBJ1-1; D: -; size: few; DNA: TGCGCCAGCGGATACAGGGAGGGGAACACTGAAGCTTTCTTT; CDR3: CASGYREGNTEAFF
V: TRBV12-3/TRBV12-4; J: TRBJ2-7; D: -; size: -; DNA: TGTGCCAGTTCGACAGGAGGTTTCTCCCACGAGCAGTACTTC; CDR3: CASSTGGFSHEQYF
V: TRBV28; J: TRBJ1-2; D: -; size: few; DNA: TGTGCCAGCAGTTTATCCCCGGGACAAGCCTACTATGGCTACACCTTC; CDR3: CASSLSPGQAYYGYTF
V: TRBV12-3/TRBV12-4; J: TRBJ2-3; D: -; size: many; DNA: TGTGCCAGCAAGTGGGGTGGCACAGATACGCAGTATTTT; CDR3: CASKWGGTDTQYF
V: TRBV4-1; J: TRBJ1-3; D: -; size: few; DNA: TGCGCCAGCAGCCAAGAGGCCTACAGCTCTGGAAACACCATATATTTT; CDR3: CASSQEAYSSGNTIYF
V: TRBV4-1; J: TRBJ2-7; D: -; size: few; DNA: TGCGCCAGCAGCCAGAGGGGACGGCTTTTTTTCTACGAGCAGTACTTC; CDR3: CASSQRGRLFFYEQYF
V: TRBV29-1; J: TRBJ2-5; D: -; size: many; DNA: TGCAGCGGGTTGGCAGTACAAGAGACCCAGTACTTC; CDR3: CSGLAVQETQYF
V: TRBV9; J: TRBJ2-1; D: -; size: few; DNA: TGTGCCAGCAGCTCCCGGGATCAGACCTACAATGAGCAGTTCTTC; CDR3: CASSSRDQTYNEQFF
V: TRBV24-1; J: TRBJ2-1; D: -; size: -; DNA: TGTGCCACCAGTGACCACTCCCGACAGGGAGGGACCTACAATGAGCAGTTCTTC; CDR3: CATSDHSRQGGTYNEQFF
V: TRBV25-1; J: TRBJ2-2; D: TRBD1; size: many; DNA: TGTGCCAGCAGTGTCGGACAGGGCACCGGGGAGCTGTTTTTT; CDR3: CASSVGQGTGELFF
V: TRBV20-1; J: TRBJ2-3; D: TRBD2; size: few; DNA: TGCAGTGCTAGGATAGCGGGGGGGTACACAGATACGCAGTATTTT; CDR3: CSARIAGGYTDTQYF
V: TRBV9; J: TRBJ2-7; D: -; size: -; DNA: TGTGCCAGCATCTGGTGGGGGGTGTCCTACGAGCAGTACTTC; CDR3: CASIWWGVSYEQYF
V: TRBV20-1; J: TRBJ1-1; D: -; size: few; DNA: TGCAGTGCTAGGGCGCGATACACTGAAGCTTTCTTT; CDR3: CSARARYTEAFF
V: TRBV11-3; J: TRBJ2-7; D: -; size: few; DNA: TGTGCCAGCAGCTTGGGGCCGGAGGGCTCCTACGAGCAGTACTTC; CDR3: CASSLGPEGSYEQYF
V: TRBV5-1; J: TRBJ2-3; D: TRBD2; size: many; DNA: TGTGCCAGCAGCTTAGGCCTAGCGGGCAGCACAGATACGCAGTATTTT; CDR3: CASSLGLAGSTDTQYF
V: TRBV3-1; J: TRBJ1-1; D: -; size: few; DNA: TGTGCCAGCAGCCAAGCATCCCAGGCTTTCTTT; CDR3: CASSQASQAFF
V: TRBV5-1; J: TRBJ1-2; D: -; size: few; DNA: TGCGCCAGCAGCTTATCGGGGGGTTACGGAGATGGCTACACCTTC; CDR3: CASSLSGGYGDGYTF
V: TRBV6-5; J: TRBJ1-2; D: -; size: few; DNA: TGTGCCAGCAGTTCCGTTGGACAGTTTGCCAGGACTTATGGCTACACCTTC; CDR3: CASSSVGQFARTYGYTF
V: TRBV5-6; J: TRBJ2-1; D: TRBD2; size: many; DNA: TGTGCCAGCACTCCCGGGGTAGCGGGAGGGAATGAGCAGTTCTTC; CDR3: CASTPGVAGGNEQFF